The 31 T cell receptor beta chains below come from one sample, sequenced in a study of blood T cell repertoires in COVID-19. Some clones are missing from TCRdb's copy, which holds only in-frame ones; the method was immunoSEQ multiplex PCR. The sample has around 250,000 clones, 85% to 90% seen once. Sequencing was carried out using PBMCs or T cells enriched from blood (not recorded which). These receptors all come from a man between 18 and 29 years old who had recovered from COVID-19.

This rearrangement joins TRBV2 to TRBJ2-2; the D gene is possibly TRBD2 (5 bases). The CDR3 has 13 residues. Germline V CDR1 and CDR2: SNHLY, FYNNEI. Trimming pared 7 bases from V and 5 bases from J, leaving 11 bases between. In DNA, the CDR3 is TGTGCCAGCATGCGGGCGGAAACCGGGGAGCTGTTTTTT. Translated: CASMRAETGELFF.

The rearrangement links TRBV28 to TRBJ1-2, with TRBD1 as a possible D gene (5 bases). Trimming removed 7 bases at V and 4 bases at J, with 19 bases between. The CDR3 has 15 residues. Germline CDR1 and CDR2: MDHEN and SYDVKM. CDR3 nucleotide sequence: TGTGCCAGCACTATTAGGGCAGGGTCTACCTATGGCTACACCTTC. Protein sequence: CASTIRAGSTYGYTF.

The CDR3 sequence: CATSGSLTDIQYF. The CDR3 DNA reads as TGTGCCACGTCCGGGTCACTCACGGACATTCAGTACTTC. V usage is TRBV19 and J usage is TRBJ2-4, with D unclear. Trimming took 10 bases from V and 8 from J, leaving 18 bases between them. The CDR3 has 13 residues. The germline V gene encodes CDR1 LNHDA and CDR2 SQIVND (reference sequence). The whole variable domain, remainder taken from reference TRBV19 and TRBJ2-4, is DGGITQSPKYLFRKEGQNVTLSCEQNLNHDAMYWYRQDPGQGLRLIYYSQIVNDFQKGDIAEGYSVSREKKESFPLTVTSAQKNPTAFYLCATSGSLTDIQYFGAGTRLSVL.

This chain uses TRBV19 with TRBJ1-2, with D possibly being TRBD1 (6 bases). V dropped 6 bases and J dropped 3 bases, with 14 bases sitting between them. Germline V CDR1 and CDR2: LNHDA, SQIVND (reference sequence). The CDR3 runs 14 residues. The CDR3 sequence is CASSPETGYYGYTF. The CDR3 region has the DNA TGTGCCAGTAGCCCTGAGACAGGCTACTATGGCTACACCTTC.

The rearrangement uses TRBV11-3 and TRBJ2-1; D is ambiguous. CDR1 SGHNT and CDR2 YENEEA come from the germline V gene. CDR3 length: 12 residues. Trimming stripped 1 base from V and 8 bases from J, with 6 bases between. The CDR3 DNA follows: TGTGCCAGCAGCTTAGGTGAGTATGAGCAGTTCTTC. Translated, it gives CASSLGEYEQFF.

The CDR3 coding sequence is TGTGCCAGCAGTGAAGGGACACTGAACACTGAAGCTTTCTTT. Amino acids: CASSEGTLNTEAFF. The J gene is TRBJ1-1, the V gene TRBV2; maybe TRBD1 (5 bases). The CDR3 loop spans 14 amino acids. The V end was cut by 1 base, the J end by 0 bases, with 6 bases between. Per germline, CDR1 SNHLY and CDR2 FYNNEI.

The chain has TRBV4-1 and TRBJ2-7; maybe TRBD2 (6 bases). This CDR3 contains 13 residues. Germline V gene data show CDR1 as MGHRA and CDR2 as YSYEKL. Trimming left V 4 bases short and J 2 bases short, with 9 bases between. The DNA for the CDR3 is TGCGCCAGCAGCCCCGGGAGCGCCTACGAGCAGTACTTC. Amino acids: CASSPGSAYEQYF.

This clone was counted once. The chain carries TRBV7-3 and TRBJ2-1, with TRBD2 identical over 9 bases. Germline CDR1 SGHTA, CDR2 FQGTGA. The V segment lost 1 base and the J segment 8 bases; nucleotides outside the gene matches: 6. The CDR3 totals 15 residues. CDR3 sequence: CASSLNLAGWDEQFF. For the CDR3, the DNA is TGTGCCAGCAGCTTAAACCTAGCGGGGTGGGATGAGCAGTTCTTC.

The chain is built from TRBV9 and TRBJ1-4; TRBD1 matches 7 bases. V dropped 2 bases and J dropped 8; count of bases not matched to a gene: 9. The CDR3 covers 15 residues. Germline values: CDR1 SGDLS, CDR2 YYNGEE. The CDR3 DNA reads as TGTGCCAGCAGCGTTAACCCGGGACAGCAGGAAAAACTGTTTTTT. Translation gives CASSVNPGQQEKLFF.

The chain carries TRBV30 and TRBJ1-5; D unclear. Trimming left V 2 bases short and J 3 bases short, with 11 bases between. The CDR3 is made up of 14 amino acids. Germline V CDR1 and CDR2: GTSNPN, SVGIG (reference sequence). CDR3: CAWSPGSPNQPQHF. In DNA form, the CDR3 reads TGTGCCTGGAGTCCCGGTAGTCCCAATCAGCCCCAGCATTTT.

Worth noting for this clone: The same CDR3 arises from other DNA sequences in this sample as well. This chain uses TRBV18 with TRBJ1-5; D not certain. The CDR3 spans 14 residues. Germline loops: CDR1 KGHSH, CDR2 LQKENI. Trimming took off 2 bases at V and 4 bases at J, with 9 bases between the two ends. As DNA, the CDR3 is TGTGCCAGCTCACCAGGGCAGCTAAATCAGCCCCAGCATTTT. Translated, it gives CASSPGQLNQPQHF.

The chain joins TRBV5-1 to TRBJ2-5; possibly TRBD1 for D (5 bases). The CDR3 spans 12 residues. The V gene's germline CDR1 is SGHRS and CDR2 YFSETQ. The V gene lost 2 bases and the J gene lost 5 bases, with 7 bases spanning the gap. This CDR3 reads CASSFSGETQYF. As DNA, the CDR3 is TGCGCCAGCAGCTTCTCAGGGGAGACCCAGTACTTC.

The chain combines TRBV9 with TRBJ1-6, with D hard to call. The CDR3 spans 15 residues. Germline values: CDR1 SGDLS, CDR2 YYNGEE. V lost 0 bases to trimming and J lost 4 bases, with 8 bases between them. The CDR3 here is CASSVVADYNSPLHF. As DNA, the CDR3 is TGTGCCAGCAGCGTAGTGGCAGATTATAATTCACCCCTCCACTTT.

The chain has TRBV7-9 and TRBJ1-4, with a possible D match to TRBD1 (5 bases). With 5 bases removed from V and 2 bases from J, the gap between germline ends came to 12 bases. The CDR3 is 15 residues long. Germline V gene sequence: CDR1 SEHNR, CDR2 FQNEAQ (reference sequence). CDR3 protein: CASSPSGKTNEKLFF. In DNA, the CDR3 is TGTGCCAGCAGCCCTTCAGGGAAGACTAATGAAAAACTGTTTTTT.

The V gene is TRBV5-1, the J gene TRBJ1-1; a weak D match, TRBD1 (5 bases). Germline CDR1 is SGHRS and CDR2 is YFSETQ. V dropped 0 bases and J dropped 4 bases, with 16 bases sitting between them. The CDR3 loop spans 16 amino acids. The CDR3 spells CASSLAGQGWSTEAFF. DNA for the CDR3: TGCGCCAGCAGCTTGGCCGGGCAGGGTTGGAGCACTGAAGCTTTCTTT.

V and J are TRBV6-5 and TRBJ1-2; TRBD1 aligns across 7 bases. There are 13 residues in the CDR3. In germline, CDR1 is MNHEY, CDR2 SVGAGI. Trimming took 6 bases from V and 4 from J; bases not matched to a gene: 5. CDR3 in amino acids: CASRTGFGYGYTF. The CDR3 DNA follows: TGTGCCAGCAGGACAGGGTTTGGCTATGGCTACACCTTC.

The chain carries TRBV15 and TRBJ1-3; D possibly corresponds to TRBD1 (6 bases). The CDR3 is made up of 17 amino acids. V lost 1 base and J lost 4, with 17 bases in between. Germline V gene lookup returns CDR1 LNHNV and CDR2 YYDKDF (reference sequence). This CDR3 is CATSRVMGRGGGNTIYF. As DNA, the CDR3 is TGTGCCACCAGCAGAGTCATGGGCAGGGGTGGCGGAAACACCATATATTTT.

V and J are TRBV7-2 and TRBJ2-4; D possibly corresponds to TRBD1 (6 bases). The CDR3 has 17 residues. Germline assignment: CDR1 SGHTA and CDR2 FQGNSA. V lost 1 base and J 8 bases, leaving 21 bases between the germline ends. CDR3 bases: TGTGCCAGCAGCTTAGTCACGGGACAAACGATCGGGGACATTCAGTACTTC. It codes for CASSLVTGQTIGDIQYF.

This chain uses TRBV6-5 with TRBJ1-1; D unclear. The CDR3 loop spans 13 amino acids. The germline V and J ends were trimmed by 0 bases and 7 bases, with 9 bases remaining between them. Germline CDR1 is MNHEY and CDR2 is SVGAGI. CDR3 amino acids: CASSYSMRLEAFF. As DNA, the CDR3 is TGTGCCAGCAGTTACTCGATGAGGCTTGAAGCTTTCTTT.

CDR3 protein: CASSFFNQPQHF. The CDR3 coding sequence is TGTGCCAGCAGTTTCTTTAATCAGCCCCAGCATTTT. The rearrangement joins TRBV27 to TRBJ1-5; D call uncertain. The CDR3 extends over 12 amino acids. Per germline, CDR1 MNHEY and CDR2 SMNVEV (reference sequence). Trimming took 3 bases from V and 4 from J, leaving 4 bases between them.

This chain connects TRBV7-3 to TRBJ2-7, with TRBD2 matching 10 bases. Germline CDR1 is SGHTA and CDR2 is FQGTGA. The CDR3 is 16 amino acids. Trimming cost V 3 bases and J 7 bases; bases outside gene matches: 12. The CDR3: CASSFEGSGRSGEQYF. CDR3 sequence (DNA): TGTGCCAGCAGCTTCGAGGGTAGCGGGAGGTCGGGAGAGCAGTACTTC. Full variable domain (outside the CDR3, taken from reference TRBV7-3 and TRBJ2-7): GAGVSQTPSNKVTEKGKYVELRCDPISGHTALYWYRQSLGQGPEFLIYFQGTGAADDSGLPNDRFFAVRPEGSVSTLKIQRTERGDSAVYLCASSFEGSGRSGEQYFGPGTRLTVT.

The chain employs TRBV18 and TRBJ2-1; 11 nucleotides align to TRBD2. Per the germline V gene, CDR1 is KGHSH and CDR2 is LQKENI. The CDR3 is made up of 16 amino acids. The J segment lost 8 bases and the V segment lost 3 bases, leaving 9 bases of the junction unmatched. This CDR3 reads CASSPRLAGNGDEQFF. CDR3 sequence (DNA): TGTGCCAGCTCACCCAGACTAGCGGGGAATGGGGATGAGCAGTTCTTC.

The chain links TRBV18 to TRBJ1-2; 9 nucleotides align to TRBD1. CDR1 KGHSH and CDR2 LQKENI come from the germline V gene. The CDR3 extends over 16 amino acids. V was clipped by 2 bases and J by 7 bases; unmatched bases: 11. This chain's CDR3 is CASSPFPGTGTGGYTF. For the CDR3, the DNA is TGTGCCAGCTCACCATTTCCCGGGACAGGGACGGGTGGCTACACCTTC.

The rearrangement uses TRBV6-2 or TRBV6-3 and TRBJ1-2, with a possible D match to TRBD1 (6 bases). V was pared by 6 bases and J by 4 bases, with 9 bases between. The CDR3 runs to 12 residues. The germline V gene has CDR1 MNHEY and CDR2 SVGEGT. For the CDR3, the DNA is TGTGCCAGCAGCCAGGGGCCCTATGGCTACACCTTC. Translating gives CASSQGPYGYTF.

V and J are TRBV5-1 and TRBJ1-1; the D gene is possibly TRBD1 (6 bases). V was trimmed by 0 bases and J by 5 bases, leaving 14 bases between them. The length of the CDR3 is 15 residues. The germline V gene encodes CDR1 SGHRS and CDR2 YFSETQ. CDR3 in DNA: TGCGCCAGCAGCTTGGATCGGGGGGCAGAGACTGAAGCTTTCTTT. It translates to CASSLDRGAETEAFF. The variable domain in full, with the rest retrieved from reference TRBV5-1 and TRBJ1-1, is KAGVTQTPRYLIKTRGQQVTLSCSPISGHRSVSWYQQTPGQGLQFLFEYFSETQRNKGNFPGRFSGRQFSNSRSEMNVSTLELGDSALYLCASSLDRGAETEAFFGQGTRLTVV.

CDR3 protein: CASSQGVAVRPSRGYTF. The CDR3 nucleotides are TGCGCCAGCAGCCAGGGAGTGGCAGTACGACCCTCCCGCGGCTACACCTTC. This sequence joins TRBV4-1 and TRBJ1-2, with unresolved D. Trimming pared 3 bases from V and 8 bases from J, leaving 25 bases between. The CDR3 consists of 17 residues. Germline V gives CDR1 MGHRA, CDR2 YSYEKL.

This sequence joins TRBV7-8 and TRBJ2-1; D may be TRBD1 (5 bases). Germline lookup yields CDR1 SGHVS and CDR2 FQNEAQ. V lost 0 bases, J lost 0 bases, and 9 bases lay in between. This CDR3 is built from 16 residues. CDR3 nucleotides: TGTGCCAGCAGCTTAGCTGTGGGGCTCTCCTACAATGAGCAGTTCTTC. It yields the protein CASSLAVGLSYNEQFF.

The V call is TRBV6-5, the J call TRBJ1-2, with no clear D. Germline values: CDR1 MNHEY, CDR2 SVGAGI. This CDR3 comprises 14 residues. The germline V and J ends were trimmed by 6 bases and 8 bases, with 19 bases remaining between them. The DNA of the CDR3 is TGTGCCAGCAGCCCGTCCGGGTCCCAACTAGGCTACACCTTC. Amino acids: CASSPSGSQLGYTF.

The rearrangement uses TRBV7-2 and TRBJ2-7; D call uncertain. The CDR3 contains 12 residues. Trimming removed 7 bases from V and 3 bases from J, with 10 bases in between. Looked up from germline, CDR1 is SGHTA and CDR2 is FQGNSA. The CDR3 DNA sequence: TGTGCCAGCACCCGCCCGGGCTACGAGCAGTACTTC. Its protein is CASTRPGYEQYF.

The genes are TRBV30 and TRBJ1-5; 7 bases are a match to TRBD1. V lost 1 base and J lost 5; bases outside the gene matches: 5. CDR1 GTSNPN and CDR2 SVGIG come from the germline V gene (reference sequence). The CDR3 has 14 amino acids. CDR3 coding DNA: TGTGCCTGGAGTGGAATTACAGGGGATCAGCCCCAGCATTTT. Its translation: CAWSGITGDQPQHF.

The chain employs TRBV9 and TRBJ1-6; D is possibly TRBD1 (5 bases). Trimming stripped 1 base from V and 8 bases from J, with 13 bases between. Germline V gene sequence: CDR1 SGDLS, CDR2 YYNGEE. The CDR3 totals 15 residues. The CDR3 DNA is TGTGCCAGCAGCGTAAGCCCGGGGGAGGATTCACCCCTCCACTTT. This sequence encodes CASSVSPGEDSPLHF.